Listed below are T cell receptor beta chains from one sample, sequenced in a study of shared clonotypes between healthy human individuals. Here immunoSEQ multiplex PCR was the method, and the copy in TCRdb shows in-frame clones only, minus some. The sample gives about 2.1 million clones, roughly 91% of which show up once; approximately 1.7% is in the top ten. The specimen sequenced was naive CD8+ T cells from PBMCs. The origin of the receptors is a man between 18 and 29 years old in good health. Some clones in this sample may be carry-over from other donors' samples. Each CDR3 is given with its conserved first and last residue. A D gene is named only where the DNA matches it firmly. Not all rows give a size; the values are once, few, many and, for expanded clones, a class.

size	D	V	length	J	DNA	CDR3
-	-	TRBV7-3	12	TRBJ1-1	TGTGCCAGCAGCTTAACGAGGGGTGAAGCTTTCTTT	CASSLTRGEAFF
-	-	TRBV27	16	TRBJ1-5	TGTGCCAGCAGTTTATATAGCGGGTTCAGCAATCAGCCCCAGCATTTT	CASSLYSGFSNQPQHF
-	-	TRBV30	13	TRBJ1-1	TGTGCCTGGATAATAGTGAGGAACACTGAAGCTTTCTTT	CAWIIVRNTEAFF
-	TRBD1	TRBV6-5	14	TRBJ2-2	TGTGCCAGCAGTTACACAGGGGACACCGGGGAGCTGTTTTTT	CASSYTGDTGELFF
-	-	TRBV28	13	TRBJ1-1	TGTGCCAGCAGTTACCGAAGGATGGATGAAGCTTTCTTT	CASSYRRMDEAFF
-	-	TRBV19	14	TRBJ2-7	TGTGCCAGTAGTATTGACGCGGGAACCTACGAGCAGTACTTC	CASSIDAGTYEQYF
-	TRBD2	TRBV28	15	TRBJ2-1	TGTGCCAGCAGTTCGGGACTAGCTGCCTCCAATGAGCAGTTCTTC	CASSSGLAASNEQFF
-	TRBD2	TRBV7-8	15	TRBJ2-5	TGTGCCAGCTTGTGGGGCGGGAGGGGAGGAGAGACCCAGTACTTC	CASLWGGRGGETQYF
once	TRBD1	TRBV28	14	TRBJ1-5	TGTGCCAGCAGGCTCAGGGGGCAAATTCAGCCCCAGCATTTT	CASRLRGQIQPQHF
once	-	TRBV5-1	17	TRBJ1-5	TGCGCCAGCAGGAACAGGGTAAATGACTTTGGCAATCAGCCCCAGCATTTT	CASRNRVNDFGNQPQHF
-	-	TRBV19	16	TRBJ2-1	TGTGCCAGTAGTAACCCCTCCCTAGCGTTTTACAATGAGCAGTTCTTC	CASSNPSLAFYNEQFF
-	-	TRBV11-2	13	TRBJ2-3	TGTGCCGGACGGCAGGAACCCACAGATACGCAGTATTTT	CAGRQEPTDTQYF
-	TRBD1	TRBV7-9	13	TRBJ2-7	TGTGCCAGCAGGTTCACAGGGGCCTACGAGCAGTACTTC	CASRFTGAYEQYF
-	-	TRBV12-1	17	TRBJ2-2	TGTGCCAGCAGCTTTGCACGGGACAGGGGGCCTTCCGGGGAGCTGTTTTTT	CASSFARDRGPSGELFF
-	-	TRBV11-2	13	TRBJ2-3	TGTGCCAGCAGCTTAGATCGCGAAGATACGCAGTATTTT	CASSLDREDTQYF
-	-	TRBV28	12	TRBJ2-4	TGTGCCAGCAGTGACAGAAAAAACATTCAGTACTTC	CASSDRKNIQYF
-	-	TRBV7-9	18	TRBJ2-2	TGTGCCAGCAGCTCGCTAGACCCCTTTCGGGTCGGCACCGGGGAGCTGTTTTTT	CASSSLDPFRVGTGELFF
many	-	TRBV25-1	15	TRBJ2-1	TGTGCCAGCAGTGTCCGAGAGGGCTACGGACATGAGCAGTTCTTC	CASSVREGYGHEQFF
-	-	TRBV2	16	TRBJ2-4	TGTGCCAGCAGTGAAGCGACGGGACTAGCCAAAAACATTCAGTACTTC	CASSEATGLAKNIQYF
-	-	TRBV27	12	TRBJ2-7	TGTGCCAGCAGTTCTGGGTCCTACGAGCAGTACTTC	CASSSGSYEQYF
-	-	TRBV5-1	14	TRBJ1-2	TGCGCCAGCAGCTTGAGTCCCAGTTTCTATGGCTACACCTTC	CASSLSPSFYGYTF
-	TRBD1	TRBV7-9	14	TRBJ2-2	TGTGCCAGCAGCCCAGGACAGGGCACCGGGGAGCTGTTTTTT	CASSPGQGTGELFF
-	TRBD1	TRBV6-4	16	TRBJ2-2	TGTGCCAGCAGAGACAGGGGGCGCGGTAGCACCGGGGAGCTGTTTTTT	CASRDRGRGSTGELFF
-	-	TRBV5-6	17	TRBJ1-2	TGTGCCAGCAGCTTGGCTCGTTTGGCCGGTATGAACTATGGCTACACCTTC	CASSLARLAGMNYGYTF
once	-	TRBV5-5	15	TRBJ1-2	TGTGCCAGCAGCTTGGCCGGCAGACCTAACTATGGCTACACCTTC	CASSLAGRPNYGYTF
-	-	TRBV6-5	14	TRBJ1-1	TGTGCCAGCAGTTACCAGGGAGGGAACACTGAAGCTTTCTTT	CASSYQGGNTEAFF
-	-	TRBV7-9	17	TRBJ2-7	TGTGCCAGCAGCTTAGTATTAGTGGGGAATTGGGCCTACGAGCAGTACTTC	CASSLVLVGNWAYEQYF
-	-	TRBV15	15	TRBJ1-4	TGTGCCACCAGCAATTACACACCTCATAATGAAAAACTGTTTTTT	CATSNYTPHNEKLFF
-	-	TRBV30	12	TRBJ2-2	TGTGCCTGGGACCAGGGAACCGGGGAGCTGTTTTTT	CAWDQGTGELFF
-	TRBD2	TRBV5-1	14	TRBJ2-7	TGCGCCAGCAGCTCGGGCGGGGGCTCCTACGAGCAGTACTTC	CASSSGGGSYEQYF
-	-	TRBV28	18	TRBJ1-4	TGTGCCAGCACCCTTATTTTCGATGGGGAAACAACTAATGAAAAACTGTTTTTT	CASTLIFDGETTNEKLFF
-	-	TRBV4-1	14	TRBJ1-3	TGCGCCAGCAGCCAAGTCACGGGGGTAAACACCATATATTTT	CASSQVTGVNTIYF
-	TRBD1	TRBV29-1	16	TRBJ1-2	TGCAGCGTTGGACCGGGACAGGGGAGCATTAGCTATGGCTACACCTTC	CSVGPGQGSISYGYTF
-	TRBD2	TRBV5-1	17	TRBJ2-2	TGCGCCAGCAGCGACCCGACTAGCTGGGGGATTCCCGGGGAGCTGTTTTTT	CASSDPTSWGIPGELFF
-	TRBD1	TRBV7-2	17	TRBJ1-4	TGTGCCAGCAGCTTAGAGGAGGTGGGGACAGCGAATGAAAAACTGTTTTTT	CASSLEEVGTANEKLFF
once	TRBD1	TRBV10-1	18	TRBJ2-3	TGCGCCAGCAGTGAGGACAACAGGGGACCAATTAACACAGATACGCAGTATTTT	CASSEDNRGPINTDTQYF
-	-	TRBV6-5	14	TRBJ1-1	TGTGCCAGCAGTTATGTTGAGGGAACACTGATCGCTTTCTTT	CASSYVEGTLIAFF
few	TRBD1	TRBV27	18	TRBJ1-5	TGTGCCAGCAGTCCCTTGTCGGGACAGGGATATAGCAATCAGCCCCAGCATTTT	CASSPLSGQGYSNQPQHF
-	-	TRBV5-1	13	TRBJ2-1	TGCGCCAGCAGCTGGGGACTCGGTGGTGAGCAGTTCTTC	CASSWGLGGEQFF
-	-	TRBV27	16	TRBJ2-7	TGTGCCAGCAGTTTATCGACAGCCAGGGCCGTCTACGAGCAGTACTTC	CASSLSTARAVYEQYF
-	TRBD2	TRBV7-2	16	TRBJ2-1	TGTGCCAGCAGCTCGCGGACTAGCGGGAGCCGCAATGAGCAGTTCTTC	CASSSRTSGSRNEQFF